These T cell receptor beta chains were read from a single sample in a study of shared clonotypes between healthy human individuals. Clones were read by immunoSEQ multiplex PCR, and TCRdb kept only the in-frame ones, dropping some. The sample shows approximately 1.9 million clones, roughly 93% of them seen only once. The material sequenced was naive CD8+ T cells from PBMCs. The receptors shown here come from a man between 18 and 29 years old in good health. Some clones in this sample may be carry-over from other donors' samples. Each CDR3 is given with its conserved first and last residue. Fields, in order: clone size, CDR3 length, V gene, D gene, J gene, CDR3 DNA, CDR3 protein. A D gene is named only where the DNA matches it firmly. Clone size is given for some rows only: seen once, a few or many times, or a class if the clone is expanded.

clone_size: NA
cdr3_length: 16
v_call: TRBV27
d_call: NA
j_call: TRBJ1-1
cdr3_nt: TGTGCCAGCAGGCCACCTACCACCGGGGGGAACACTGAAGCTTTCTTT
cdr3_aa: CASRPPTTGGNTEAFF

clone_size: NA
cdr3_length: 14
v_call: TRBV7-9
d_call: NA
j_call: TRBJ2-3
cdr3_nt: TGTGCCAGCAGCCCCAATGAACCCACAGATACGCAGTATTTT
cdr3_aa: CASSPNEPTDTQYF

clone_size: NA
cdr3_length: 13
v_call: TRBV12-5
d_call: TRBD1
j_call: TRBJ1-1
cdr3_nt: TGTGCTAGTGGGCTGGACAGGGGTTATGAAGCTTTCTTT
cdr3_aa: CASGLDRGYEAFF

clone_size: NA
cdr3_length: 17
v_call: TRBV7-9
d_call: NA
j_call: TRBJ2-2
cdr3_nt: TGTGCCAGCACCTCACCGGGGGGCGCTTTAGACACCGGGGAGCTGTTTTTT
cdr3_aa: CASTSPGGALDTGELFF

clone_size: NA
cdr3_length: 12
v_call: TRBV9
d_call: NA
j_call: TRBJ2-1
cdr3_nt: TGTGCCAGCAGCGCTTCGGGGCGCGAGCAGTTCTTC
cdr3_aa: CASSASGREQFF

clone_size: NA
cdr3_length: 17
v_call: TRBV18
d_call: NA
j_call: TRBJ1-1
cdr3_nt: TGTGCCAGCTCACCCCAGGTAAGGCCCGCCGGGGACACTGAAGCTTTCTTT
cdr3_aa: CASSPQVRPAGDTEAFF

clone_size: NA
cdr3_length: 17
v_call: TRBV6-1
d_call: NA
j_call: TRBJ2-1
cdr3_nt: TGTGCCAGCAGTGAAGCGATAGGGCCTCCCCCCTACAATGAGCAGTTCTTC
cdr3_aa: CASSEAIGPPPYNEQFF

clone_size: NA
cdr3_length: 15
v_call: TRBV7-6
d_call: NA
j_call: TRBJ2-7
cdr3_nt: TGTGCCAGCAGCTTAGAGGGAAGTCATGGCTACGAGCAGTACTTC
cdr3_aa: CASSLEGSHGYEQYF

clone_size: NA
cdr3_length: 17
v_call: TRBV4-2
d_call: NA
j_call: TRBJ2-1
cdr3_nt: TGTGCCAGCAGCCAAAACACCGGGCCCCACTCCTACAATGAGCAGTTCTTC
cdr3_aa: CASSQNTGPHSYNEQFF

clone_size: NA
cdr3_length: 14
v_call: TRBV27
d_call: NA
j_call: TRBJ2-7
cdr3_nt: TGTGCCAGCAGTACCGGGACTGCCCAATACGAGCAGTACTTC
cdr3_aa: CASSTGTAQYEQYF

clone_size: NA
cdr3_length: 15
v_call: TRBV19
d_call: TRBD2
j_call: TRBJ2-2
cdr3_nt: TGTGCCAGTAGTAACCCGGGACTAGCGAGGGGGGAGCTGTTTTTT
cdr3_aa: CASSNPGLARGELFF

clone_size: once
cdr3_length: 13
v_call: TRBV10-3
d_call: NA
j_call: TRBJ2-2
cdr3_nt: TGTGCCATCAGTGAGTCTAGCGTCGGGGAGCTGTTTTTT
cdr3_aa: CAISESSVGELFF

clone_size: once
cdr3_length: 15
v_call: TRBV10-3
d_call: TRBD1
j_call: TRBJ2-2
cdr3_nt: TGTGCCATCAGAACCGACAGGGCCAACACCGGGGAGCTGTTTTTT
cdr3_aa: CAIRTDRANTGELFF

clone_size: NA
cdr3_length: 15
v_call: TRBV7-3
d_call: NA
j_call: TRBJ1-1
cdr3_nt: TGTGCCAGCAGCACAACGGGACTATTCAACACTGAAGCTTTCTTT
cdr3_aa: CASSTTGLFNTEAFF

clone_size: NA
cdr3_length: 14
v_call: TRBV30
d_call: NA
j_call: TRBJ1-2
cdr3_nt: TGTGCCTGGAGTGTAGGTTTACATAACTATGGCTACACCTTC
cdr3_aa: CAWSVGLHNYGYTF

clone_size: NA
cdr3_length: 15
v_call: TRBV14
d_call: TRBD2
j_call: TRBJ2-1
cdr3_nt: TGTGCCAGCAGCCAAGTTACTAGCGGGAGTTATGAGCAGTTCTTC
cdr3_aa: CASSQVTSGSYEQFF

clone_size: NA
cdr3_length: 15
v_call: TRBV5-5
d_call: NA
j_call: TRBJ2-3
cdr3_nt: TGTGCCAGCAGCTTGATAACACCCAGCACAGATACGCAGTATTTT
cdr3_aa: CASSLITPSTDTQYF

clone_size: NA
cdr3_length: 15
v_call: TRBV19
d_call: NA
j_call: TRBJ1-1
cdr3_nt: TGTGCCAGTAGTATTCAAGTGAGTGAGAACACTGAAGCTTTCTTT
cdr3_aa: CASSIQVSENTEAFF

clone_size: once
cdr3_length: 13
v_call: TRBV4-3
d_call: TRBD2
j_call: TRBJ2-7
cdr3_nt: TGCGCCAGCAGCCCCGGGAGGGAGTACGAGCAGTACTTC
cdr3_aa: CASSPGREYEQYF

clone_size: NA
cdr3_length: 13
v_call: TRBV14
d_call: NA
j_call: TRBJ2-5
cdr3_nt: TGTGCCAGCAGGGACGACAGTCAAGAGACCCAGTACTTC
cdr3_aa: CASRDDSQETQYF

clone_size: NA
cdr3_length: 14
v_call: TRBV4-3
d_call: NA
j_call: TRBJ1-1
cdr3_nt: TGCGCCAGCAGCCGACGGGGTTCCGTGGCTGAAGCTTTCTTT
cdr3_aa: CASSRRGSVAEAFF

clone_size: NA
cdr3_length: 13
v_call: TRBV29-1
d_call: NA
j_call: TRBJ2-1
cdr3_nt: TGCAGCGCTGGGACGGGGCTTTTAAATGAGCAGTTCTTC
cdr3_aa: CSAGTGLLNEQFF

clone_size: NA
cdr3_length: 12
v_call: TRBV5-6
d_call: NA
j_call: TRBJ2-7
cdr3_nt: TGTGCCAGCAGCTTTTCGGACTACGAGCAGTACTTC
cdr3_aa: CASSFSDYEQYF

clone_size: NA
cdr3_length: 14
v_call: TRBV4-3
d_call: TRBD1
j_call: TRBJ2-2
cdr3_nt: TGCGCCAGCAGCCTCGGACAGGGGTGGGGGGAGCTGTTTTTT
cdr3_aa: CASSLGQGWGELFF

clone_size: once
cdr3_length: 11
v_call: TRBV20-1
d_call: NA
j_call: TRBJ1-2
cdr3_nt: TGCAGTGCTAGTGGGCGAGATGGCTACACCTTC
cdr3_aa: CSASGRDGYTF

clone_size: NA
cdr3_length: 14
v_call: TRBV6-5
d_call: NA
j_call: TRBJ1-5
cdr3_nt: TGTGCCAGCAGTTACTCTTATAGCAATCAGCCCCAGCATTTT
cdr3_aa: CASSYSYSNQPQHF

clone_size: NA
cdr3_length: 16
v_call: TRBV4-3
d_call: NA
j_call: TRBJ2-5
cdr3_nt: TGCGCCAGCAGCCTCCGTGAAGGCCCCGAGGGAGAGACCCAGTACTTC
cdr3_aa: CASSLREGPEGETQYF

clone_size: NA
cdr3_length: 15
v_call: TRBV6-6
d_call: NA
j_call: TRBJ2-1
cdr3_nt: TGTGCCAGCAGTCCTGGATTACTTGACTACAATGAGCAGTTCTTC
cdr3_aa: CASSPGLLDYNEQFF

clone_size: NA
cdr3_length: 14
v_call: TRBV28
d_call: NA
j_call: TRBJ2-5
cdr3_nt: TGTGCCAGCAGCCGACTAGGAAGGAAAGAGACCCAGTACTTC
cdr3_aa: CASSRLGRKETQYF

clone_size: once
cdr3_length: 15
v_call: TRBV11-2
d_call: NA
j_call: TRBJ2-5
cdr3_nt: TGTGCCAGCAGCTTAGATTCACGGTTGGGAGAGACCCAGTACTTC
cdr3_aa: CASSLDSRLGETQYF

clone_size: NA
cdr3_length: 14
v_call: TRBV21-1
d_call: NA
j_call: TRBJ2-1
cdr3_nt: TGTGCCACCGGGCGGTTAAGCTCCTACAATGAGCAGTTCTTC
cdr3_aa: CATGRLSSYNEQFF

clone_size: NA
cdr3_length: 11
v_call: TRBV29-1
d_call: TRBD1
j_call: TRBJ2-5
cdr3_nt: TGCAGCGTGTTGACAGGGTCGACCCAGTACTTC
cdr3_aa: CSVLTGSTQYF

clone_size: NA
cdr3_length: 14
v_call: TRBV27
d_call: TRBD2
j_call: TRBJ2-1
cdr3_nt: TGTGCCAGCAGTGTCGGGGGAGGGCCTGGTGAGCAGTTCTTC
cdr3_aa: CASSVGGGPGEQFF

clone_size: NA
cdr3_length: 17
v_call: TRBV2
d_call: NA
j_call: TRBJ2-2
cdr3_nt: TGTGCCAGCAGCGACTACCCTTCTCAGGGTAACACCGGGGAGCTGTTTTTT
cdr3_aa: CASSDYPSQGNTGELFF

clone_size: NA
cdr3_length: 18
v_call: TRBV2
d_call: TRBD2
j_call: TRBJ2-1
cdr3_nt: TGTGCCAGCAGCGACCTCTTTCCCTCCAGCGGGGGTCACAATGAGCAGTTCTTC
cdr3_aa: CASSDLFPSSGGHNEQFF

clone_size: NA
cdr3_length: 15
v_call: TRBV7-9
d_call: TRBD1
j_call: TRBJ1-1
cdr3_nt: TGTGCCAGCAGAAAGACAGGGGGCCCGAACACTGAAGCTTTCTTT
cdr3_aa: CASRKTGGPNTEAFF

clone_size: NA
cdr3_length: 15
v_call: TRBV7-8
d_call: TRBD2
j_call: TRBJ2-2
cdr3_nt: TGTGCCAGCAGCTCAGGGAGGGTGAGGGACGGGGAGCTGTTTTTT
cdr3_aa: CASSSGRVRDGELFF

clone_size: NA
cdr3_length: 18
v_call: TRBV13
d_call: NA
j_call: TRBJ2-2
cdr3_nt: TGTGCCAGCAGCTTAAGGCCTAGAGGGACCCGCGGGACCGGGGAGCTGTTTTTT
cdr3_aa: CASSLRPRGTRGTGELFF

clone_size: once
cdr3_length: 14
v_call: TRBV10-2
d_call: TRBD1
j_call: TRBJ2-3
cdr3_nt: TGCGCCAGCTCATGGACAGGTGACCCAGATACGCAGTATTTT
cdr3_aa: CASSWTGDPDTQYF

clone_size: NA
cdr3_length: 12
v_call: TRBV2
d_call: NA
j_call: TRBJ2-3
cdr3_nt: TGTGCCAGCTACGAGACTGCTACTACGCAGTATTTT
cdr3_aa: CASYETATTQYF

clone_size: NA
cdr3_length: 14
v_call: TRBV27
d_call: NA
j_call: TRBJ2-7
cdr3_nt: TGTGCCAGCAGTTTACAACGGTCCATCTACGAGCAGTACTTC
cdr3_aa: CASSLQRSIYEQYF

clone_size: NA
cdr3_length: 14
v_call: TRBV28
d_call: NA
j_call: TRBJ2-1
cdr3_nt: TGTGCCAGCAGTTTAGGGAGGTCGAGGAATGAGCAGTTCTTC
cdr3_aa: CASSLGRSRNEQFF

clone_size: NA
cdr3_length: 15
v_call: TRBV6-5
d_call: TRBD2
j_call: TRBJ2-7
cdr3_nt: TGTGCCAGCAGTTACGATAGCGGGATGTCCTACGAGCAGTACTTC
cdr3_aa: CASSYDSGMSYEQYF

clone_size: NA
cdr3_length: 16
v_call: TRBV4-3
d_call: TRBD2
j_call: TRBJ2-3
cdr3_nt: TGCGCCAGCAGCGCCCGGACTAGCGGGACCACAGATACGCAGTATTTT
cdr3_aa: CASSARTSGTTDTQYF

clone_size: once
cdr3_length: 15
v_call: TRBV2
d_call: TRBD2
j_call: TRBJ2-3
cdr3_nt: TGTGCCAGCACCAGAGGGCGGGAGTGGATAGATACGCAGTATTTT
cdr3_aa: CASTRGREWIDTQYF

clone_size: NA
cdr3_length: 15
v_call: TRBV10-3
d_call: TRBD1
j_call: TRBJ2-7
cdr3_nt: TGTGCCATCAGTGAAAACAGGGGAACTTACTACGAGCAGTACTTC
cdr3_aa: CAISENRGTYYEQYF

clone_size: NA
cdr3_length: 14
v_call: TRBV9
d_call: NA
j_call: TRBJ2-7
cdr3_nt: TGTGCCAGCAGCGAACAGGGCCGCTCCTACGAGCAGTACTTC
cdr3_aa: CASSEQGRSYEQYF

clone_size: NA
cdr3_length: 15
v_call: TRBV7-9
d_call: NA
j_call: TRBJ1-2
cdr3_nt: TGTGCCAGCAGCCCGCCTACAGGGAAGAACTATGGCTACACCTTC
cdr3_aa: CASSPPTGKNYGYTF

clone_size: NA
cdr3_length: 15
v_call: TRBV7-2
d_call: NA
j_call: TRBJ2-1
cdr3_nt: TGTGCCAGCAGCTTAGTGGGTGGGAGCGGCGATGAGCAGTTCTTC
cdr3_aa: CASSLVGGSGDEQFF

clone_size: NA
cdr3_length: 10
v_call: TRBV29-1
d_call: NA
j_call: TRBJ1-1
cdr3_nt: TGCAGCGTCTTACAGGGAGAAGCTTTCTTT
cdr3_aa: CSVLQGEAFF

clone_size: NA
cdr3_length: 16
v_call: TRBV28
d_call: TRBD2
j_call: TRBJ2-2
cdr3_nt: TGTGCCAGCAGTTTTGGGTCTAGCGGGAACACCGGGGAGCTGTTTTTT
cdr3_aa: CASSFGSSGNTGELFF

clone_size: once
cdr3_length: 13
v_call: TRBV30
d_call: NA
j_call: TRBJ2-1
cdr3_nt: TGTGCCTGGAGTGTGCACAAACGGGGTGAGCAGTTCTTC
cdr3_aa: CAWSVHKRGEQFF